Listed below are T cell receptor beta chains from one sample, sequenced in a study of T cell responses to AZD1222 COVID-19 vaccine. Generated by immunoSEQ multiplex PCR, the TCRdb table keeps only in-frame clones and is missing some. This table holds some 110,000 clones, about 86% found once. The material sequenced was peripheral blood, taken 28 days after the second AZD1222 dose. These receptor sequences come from an adult who received the AZD1222 COVID-19 vaccine. CDR3s include the opening cysteine and the closing phenylalanine or tryptophan. A D gene is named only where the DNA matches it firmly. Expanded clones are given a class, and other clones once, few, many or no size at all.

j_call v_call clone_size d_call cdr3_aa cdr3_nt
TRBJ2-1 TRBV7-2 . TRBD2 CASSFVAGASNEQFF TGTGCCAGCAGCTTTGTAGCGGGAGCCTCCAATGAGCAGTTCTTC
TRBJ2-5 TRBV11-1 . TRBD2 CASSGLAGGLGETQYF TGTGCCAGCAGCGGACTAGCGGGAGGGTTGGGGGAGACCCAGTACTTC
TRBJ2-1 TRBV21-1 . . CASRNQWYETYNEQFF TGTGCCAGCAGGAACCAATGGTACGAGACTTACAATGAGCAGTTCTTC
TRBJ1-2 TRBV10-3 few . CAISESVQGVNGYTF TGTGCCATCAGTGAGTCAGTGCAGGGAGTCAATGGCTACACCTTC
TRBJ2-5 TRBV2 . . CASSVHSQETQYF TGTGCCAGCAGTGTACATTCACAAGAGACCCAGTACTTC
TRBJ2-3 TRBV27 once TRBD2 CASSSVRSGGPDTQYF TGTGCCAGCAGTTCCGTCCGTTCGGGGGGGCCAGATACGCAGTATTTT
TRBJ2-2 TRBV4-3 . TRBD2 CASSQSTSGGEGTGELFF TGCGCCAGCAGCCAATCGACTAGCGGGGGAGAAGGAACCGGGGAGCTGTTTTTT
TRBJ2-3 TRBV27 . . CASSLNRATDTQYF TGTGCCAGCAGTTTAAACAGGGCGACAGATACGCAGTATTTT
TRBJ2-5 TRBV7-2 few TRBD2 CASCRTSGRWETQYF TGTGCCAGCTGCCGGACTAGCGGGAGATGGGAGACCCAGTACTTC
TRBJ2-7 TRBV18 . . CASSPPAHSYEQYF TGTGCCAGCTCACCACCTGCTCACTCCTACGAGCAGTACTTC
TRBJ1-5 TRBV6-4 . TRBD1 CASSDIVPIRQGGNQPQHF TGTGCCAGCAGTGACATTGTACCTATACGACAGGGTGGCAATCAGCCCCAGCATTTT
TRBJ2-1 TRBV19 . . CASRSSWVRGGSSNEQFF TGTGCCAGTAGAAGCAGTTGGGTGAGAGGGGGTAGTTCAAATGAGCAGTTCTTC
TRBJ1-1 TRBV6-5 . . CASSSIPGTRKTEAFF TGTGCCAGCAGTTCAATTCCCGGTACGAGAAAGACTGAAGCTTTCTTT
TRBJ1-2 TRBV5-1 . TRBD1 CASSLEAQGADGYTF TGCGCCAGCAGCTTGGAAGCACAGGGGGCGGATGGCTACACCTTC
TRBJ2-3 TRBV30 . . CAWGSTDTQYF TGTGCCTGGGGAAGCACAGATACGCAGTATTTT
TRBJ2-7 TRBV14 . TRBD1 CASQQGSYEQYF TGTGCCAGTCAACAGGGGTCCTACGAGCAGTACTTC
TRBJ1-5 TRBV2 . . CASRYTGTRYSNQPQHF TGTGCCAGCAGATATACCGGGACACGTTATAGCAATCAGCCCCAGCATTTT
TRBJ1-6 TRBV9 few . CASSAETSNSPLHF TGTGCCAGCAGCGCCGAAACTTCCAATTCACCCCTCCACTTT
TRBJ2-2 TRBV7-8 few TRBD2 CASSGYSGGAGTGELFF TGTGCCAGCAGCGGCTATAGCGGGGGGGCGGGCACCGGGGAGCTGTTTTTT
TRBJ2-2 TRBV7-9 . TRBD1 CASSPGRRQGARTGELFF TGTGCCAGCAGCCCCGGCCGTCGGCAGGGGGCGCGCACCGGGGAGCTGTTTTTT
TRBJ2-3 TRBV4-1 . . CASRGRKQGATLTDTQYF TGCGCCAGCCGAGGGAGGAAACAGGGCGCGACACTCACAGATACGCAGTATTTT
TRBJ1-6 TRBV7-8 . . CASSLATRYNSPLHF TGTGCCAGCAGCTTAGCAACCCGGTATAATTCACCCCTCCACTTT
TRBJ1-1 TRBV18 . TRBD1 CASSPSMETGGRTEAFF TGTGCCAGCTCACCATCAATGGAGACAGGGGGTCGTACTGAAGCTTTCTTT
TRBJ2-1 TRBV7-2 . . CASSTGPRRSYNEQFF TGTGCCAGCAGCACAGGGCCGCGGCGCTCCTACAATGAGCAGTTCTTC
TRBJ2-7 TRBV19 . . CASSPEGSYEQYF TGTGCCAGTAGCCCAGAAGGCTCCTACGAGCAGTACTTC
TRBJ1-1 TRBV4-1 . . CASSQELWYTEAFF TGCGCCAGCAGCCAAGAGTTATGGTACACTGAAGCTTTCTTT
TRBJ2-5 TRBV20-1 once . CSARGETQYF TGCAGTGCTAGAGGCGAGACCCAGTACTTC
TRBJ2-2 TRBV18 . TRBD2 CASSKPGLAGTGELFF TGTGCCAGCTCGAAACCGGGACTAGCGGGAACCGGGGAGCTGTTTTTT
TRBJ2-1 TRBV24-1 . TRBD2 CATSDLAGGPVNEQFF TGTGCCACCAGTGATTTAGCGGGAGGGCCAGTTAATGAGCAGTTCTTC
TRBJ1-2 TRBV9 . . CASSVVQKYGYTF TGTGCCAGCAGCGTAGTACAGAAGTATGGCTACACCTTC
TRBJ2-7 TRBV18 . . CASSPGDSYEQYF TGTGCCAGCTCACCGGGGGATTCCTACGAGCAGTACTTC
TRBJ1-4 TRBV5-5 . . CASSLLGELFF TGTGCCAGCAGCTTGCTTGGGGAACTGTTTTTT
TRBJ2-1 TRBV7-2 . TRBD2 CASSLARAPGGNEQFF TGTGCCAGCAGCTTAGCCCGAGCGCCGGGAGGGAATGAGCAGTTCTTC
TRBJ1-4 TRBV24-1 . TRBD1 CATSSGQINEKLFF TGTGCCACCAGTTCGGGACAGATAAATGAAAAACTGTTTTTT
TRBJ2-3 TRBV11-3 . TRBD1 CASSSGQGADTQYF TGTGCCAGCAGCTCCGGACAGGGGGCGGATACGCAGTATTTT
TRBJ2-3 TRBV7-2 . . CASTNQLDLTNTQYF TGTGCCAGCACCAATCAATTGGACCTAACCAATACGCAGTATTTT
TRBJ2-5 TRBV4-2 . TRBD2 CASSQTGTSGSTLQETQYF TGTGCCAGCAGCCAAACCGGGACTAGCGGGTCGACGCTACAAGAGACCCAGTACTTC
TRBJ1-2 TRBV28 . TRBD1 CASSGTGANYGYTF TGTGCCAGCAGCGGGACAGGGGCTAACTATGGCTACACCTTC
TRBJ2-2 TRBV10-3 . . CATEDLGEENTGELFF TGTGCCACCGAAGACTTGGGAGAGGAGAACACCGGGGAGCTGTTTTTT
TRBJ2-3 TRBV3-1/TRBV3-2 . . CASTQDGHTDTQYF TGTGCCAGCACCCAGGATGGGCACACAGATACGCAGTATTTT
TRBJ1-6 TRBV10-2 . . CASRPGTSTPNSPLHF TGCGCCAGCAGGCCTGGGACATCAACTCCTAATTCACCCCTCCACTTT
TRBJ2-1 TRBV18 . TRBD1 CASSSTGGGQFF TGTGCCAGCTCATCCACAGGGGGAGGACAGTTCTTC
TRBJ1-2 TRBV5-6 . . CASSLGHYGYTF TGTGCCAGCAGCTTGGGACACTATGGCTACACCTTC
TRBJ2-2 TRBV25-1 . . CASRQTSNGNTGELFF TGTGCCAGCAGACAGACTTCTAATGGAAACACCGGGGAGCTGTTTTTT
TRBJ1-2 TRBV21-1 . . CASSQDRAYGYTF TGTGCCAGCAGCCAGGACAGGGCCTATGGCTACACCTTC
TRBJ2-7 TRBV19 . . CASSTLPAEGLANTYEQYF TGTGCCAGTAGTACACTTCCAGCGGAAGGGCTAGCGAACACCTACGAGCAGTACTTC
TRBJ1-1 TRBV5-4 once TRBD1 CASSFRGHTEAFF TGTGCCAGCAGCTTCAGGGGGCACACTGAAGCTTTCTTT
TRBJ2-2 TRBV5-6 . TRBD2 CASSNPGLRGTGELFF TGTGCCAGCAGCAACCCGGGACTACGGGGCACCGGGGAGCTGTTTTTT
TRBJ1-5 TRBV7-3 . . CASSYRHHSNQPQHF TGTGCCAGCAGCTATAGACACCATAGCAATCAGCCCCAGCATTTT
TRBJ2-3 TRBV4-1 . TRBD2 CASSQEGALMGLAGSDTQYF TGCGCCAGCAGCCAAGAGGGGGCATTAATGGGACTAGCGGGCTCAGATACGCAGTATTTT
TRBJ2-1 TRBV3-1/TRBV3-2 . TRBD2 CASSPSGGAVGEQFF TGTGCCAGCAGCCCCAGCGGGGGGGCCGTCGGGGAGCAGTTCTTC
TRBJ2-2 TRBV6-1 . . CSSGTGWKGGELFF TGTTCCTCCGGCACAGGGTGGAAAGGGGGGGAGCTGTTTTTT